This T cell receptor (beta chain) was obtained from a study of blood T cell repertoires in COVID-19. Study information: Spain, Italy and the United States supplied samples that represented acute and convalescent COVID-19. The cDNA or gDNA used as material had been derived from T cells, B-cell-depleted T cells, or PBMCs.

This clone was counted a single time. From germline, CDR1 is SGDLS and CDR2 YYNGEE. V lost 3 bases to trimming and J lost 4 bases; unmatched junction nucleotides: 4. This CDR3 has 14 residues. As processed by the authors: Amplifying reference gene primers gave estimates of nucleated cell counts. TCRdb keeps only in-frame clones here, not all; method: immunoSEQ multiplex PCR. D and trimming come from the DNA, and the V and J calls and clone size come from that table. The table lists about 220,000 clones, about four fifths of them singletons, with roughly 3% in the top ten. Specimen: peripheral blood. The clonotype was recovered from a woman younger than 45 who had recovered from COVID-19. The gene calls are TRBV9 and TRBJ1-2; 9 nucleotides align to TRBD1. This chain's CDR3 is CASSATGGGYGYTF. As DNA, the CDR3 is TGTGCCAGCAGCGCAACAGGGGGCGGCTATGGCTACACCTTC.